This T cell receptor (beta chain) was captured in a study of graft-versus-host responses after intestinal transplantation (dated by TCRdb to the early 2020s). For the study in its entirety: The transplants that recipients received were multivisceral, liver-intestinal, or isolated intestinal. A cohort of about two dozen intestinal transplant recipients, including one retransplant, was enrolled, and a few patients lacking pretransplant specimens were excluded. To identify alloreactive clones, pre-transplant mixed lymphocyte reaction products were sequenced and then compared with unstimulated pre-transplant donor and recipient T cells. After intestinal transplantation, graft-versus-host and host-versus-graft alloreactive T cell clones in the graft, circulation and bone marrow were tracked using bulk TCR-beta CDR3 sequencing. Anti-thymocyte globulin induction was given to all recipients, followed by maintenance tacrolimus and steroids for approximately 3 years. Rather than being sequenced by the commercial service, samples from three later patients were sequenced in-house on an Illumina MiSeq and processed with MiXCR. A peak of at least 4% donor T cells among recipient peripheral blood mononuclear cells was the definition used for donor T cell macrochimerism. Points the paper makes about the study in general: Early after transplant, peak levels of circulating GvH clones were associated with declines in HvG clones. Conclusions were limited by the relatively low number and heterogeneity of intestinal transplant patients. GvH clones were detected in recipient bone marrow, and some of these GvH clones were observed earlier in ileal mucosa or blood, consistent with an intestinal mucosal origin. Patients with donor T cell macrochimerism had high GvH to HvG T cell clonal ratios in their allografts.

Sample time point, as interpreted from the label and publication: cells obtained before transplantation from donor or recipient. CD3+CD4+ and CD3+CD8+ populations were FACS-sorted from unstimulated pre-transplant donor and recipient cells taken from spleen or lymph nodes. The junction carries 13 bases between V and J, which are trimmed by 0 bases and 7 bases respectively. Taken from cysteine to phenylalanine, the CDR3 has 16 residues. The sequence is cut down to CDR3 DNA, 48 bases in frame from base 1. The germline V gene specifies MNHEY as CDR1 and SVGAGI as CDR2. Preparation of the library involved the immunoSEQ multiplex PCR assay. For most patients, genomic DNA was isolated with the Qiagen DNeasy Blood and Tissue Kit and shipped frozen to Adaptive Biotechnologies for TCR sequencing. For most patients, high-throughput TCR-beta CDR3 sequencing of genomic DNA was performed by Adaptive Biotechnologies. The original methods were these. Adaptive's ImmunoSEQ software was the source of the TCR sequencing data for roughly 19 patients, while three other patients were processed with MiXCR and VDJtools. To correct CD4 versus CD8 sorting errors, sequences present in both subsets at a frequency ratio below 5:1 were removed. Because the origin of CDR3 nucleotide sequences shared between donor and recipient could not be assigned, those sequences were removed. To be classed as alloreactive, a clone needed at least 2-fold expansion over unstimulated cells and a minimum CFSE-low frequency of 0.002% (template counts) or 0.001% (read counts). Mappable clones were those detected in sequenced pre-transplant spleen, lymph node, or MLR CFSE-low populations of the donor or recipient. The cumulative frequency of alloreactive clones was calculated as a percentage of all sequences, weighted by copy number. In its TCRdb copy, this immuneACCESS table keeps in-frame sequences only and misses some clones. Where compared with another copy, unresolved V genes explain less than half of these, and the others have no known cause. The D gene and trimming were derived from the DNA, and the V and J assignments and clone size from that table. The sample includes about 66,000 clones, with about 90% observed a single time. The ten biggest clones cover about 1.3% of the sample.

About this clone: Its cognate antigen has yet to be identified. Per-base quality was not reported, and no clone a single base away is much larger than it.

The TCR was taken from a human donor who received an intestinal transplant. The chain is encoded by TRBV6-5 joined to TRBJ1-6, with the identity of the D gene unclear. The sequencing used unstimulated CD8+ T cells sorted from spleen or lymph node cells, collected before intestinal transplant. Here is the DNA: TGTGCCAGCAGTTACTCGCTTGCCGGGTCGAATTCACCCCTCCACTTT. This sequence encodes CASSYSLAGSNSPLHF.